The 12 T cell receptor beta chains in this list originate from one sample, sequenced in a study of T-cell memory formation after mild COVID-19. TCRdb analysed the 5' RACE reads with MiXCR anew, one entry per CDR3 protein. Among hundreds of thousands of distinct CDR3 sequences listed, about a fifth were seen once. Sequenced material: PBMCs or a T cell subset sorted from them (not recorded which). The receptors were sampled from an adult woman who had mild COVID-19 (a few samples of this study predate the infection). Cell type and time point are not known.

The genes are TRBV7-9 and TRBJ2-2; possible D gene TRBD2, 6 bases. The CDR3 loop spans 15 amino acids. Germline assignment: CDR1 SEHNR and CDR2 FQNEAQ (reference sequence). V lost 5 bases and J lost 0, with 10 bases in between. The CDR3 nucleotides are TGTGCCAGCAGCCATCCGGGGGCGAACACCGGGGAGCTGTTTTTT. The encoded protein is CASSHPGANTGELFF.

The chain employs TRBV6-5 and TRBJ2-3; unclear D gene. From germline, CDR1 is MNHEY and CDR2 SVGAGI. CDR3 length equals 13 residues. Trimming pared 2 bases from V and 4 bases from J, leaving 7 bases between. In nucleotides, the CDR3 is TGTGCCAGCAGTTACAACCGGGCAGATACGCAGTATTTT. Protein sequence: CASSYNRADTQYF.

The rearrangement joins TRBV3-1 to TRBJ2-2; 7 positions agree with TRBD2. V lost 4 bases to trimming and J lost 5 bases; unmatched junction nucleotides: 10. CDR3 length: 16 residues. Germline V CDR1 and CDR2: LGHDT, YNNKEL (reference sequence). For the CDR3, the DNA is TGTGCCAGCAGCCCCGAAGCGGGGAGGGGTACCGGGGAGCTGTTTTTT. It encodes CASSPEAGRGTGELFF.

V usage is TRBV7-2 and J usage is TRBJ1-1, with unresolved D. The germline V gene encodes CDR1 SGHTA and CDR2 FQGNSA. The CDR3 sequence is 16 residues long. V lost 2 bases, J lost 0 bases, and 13 bases lay in between. The CDR3 protein is CASSLSLLGMNTEAFF. CDR3 bases: TGTGCCAGCAGCTTATCATTGTTGGGGATGAACACTGAAGCTTTCTTT.

The chain links TRBV7-9 to TRBJ1-1, with D unclear. The length of the CDR3 is 12 residues. V was clipped by 7 bases and J by 7 bases, with 13 bases between them. The germline CDR1 and CDR2 sequences are SEHNR and FQNEAQ (reference sequence). The CDR3 spells CASNSGTDEAFF. CDR3 coding DNA: TGTGCCAGCAACAGCGGCACGGATGAAGCTTTCTTT.

This chain connects TRBV12-3 or TRBV12-4 to TRBJ2-1, with TRBD1 matching 7 bases. The trim removed 4 bases at V and 7 bases at J, leaving 4 bases unmatched. The CDR3 spans 13 residues. CDR3 in amino acids: CASSSLQGNEQFF. The DNA for the CDR3 is TGTGCCAGCAGTTCACTACAGGGGAATGAGCAGTTCTTC.

This clonotype came up a few times. V is TRBV12-3 or TRBV12-4 and J is TRBJ2-7; tentative D call: TRBD1 (6 bases). Trimming removed 5 bases from V and 5 bases from J, with 16 bases in between. The CDR3 length is 14 residues. As DNA, the CDR3 is TGTGCCAGCAGTCCAGGCAGGGGTAAGGACGAGCAGTACTTC. Protein product: CASSPGRGKDEQYF.

This clonotype turned up a few times. The chain has TRBV12-3 or TRBV12-4 and TRBJ2-1; D possibly uses TRBD1 or TRBD2 (5 bases each). V was cut by 8 bases and J by 2 bases, with 10 bases left in between. The CDR3 covers 13 residues. CDR3 DNA sequence: TGTGCCAGCGGATCGGGACCCTACAATGAGCAGTTCTTC. This translates into CASGSGPYNEQFF.

This clonotype was detected a few times. This rearrangement joins TRBV12-3 or TRBV12-4 to TRBJ1-2; D gene ambiguous. This CDR3 is built from 13 residues. V lost 3 bases and J lost 5, with 10 bases in between. The CDR3, as DNA: TGTGCCAGCAGTTTGGAAGGCCTATATGGCTACACCTTC. Protein sequence: CASSLEGLYGYTF.

In this sample, this clonotype turned up many times. J is TRBJ2-2 and V is TRBV11-2, with D unresolved. With 2 bases removed from V and 11 bases from J, the gap between germline ends came to 3 bases. The germline V gene has CDR1 SGHAT and CDR2 FQNNGV. The CDR3 is 10 residues long. The CDR3 here is CASSLSELFF. In nucleotides, the CDR3 is TGTGCCAGCAGCTTAAGTGAGCTGTTTTTT.

The chain recombines TRBV30 with TRBJ2-3; TRBD1 might be the D (5 bases). The V and J ends lost 2 bases and 6 bases respectively, with 12 bases between them. The germline CDR1 and CDR2 sequences are GTSNPN and SVGIG (reference sequence). This CDR3 has 13 amino acids. The CDR3 region is CAWSLGSGDTQYF. CDR3 nucleotides: TGTGCCTGGAGTCTGGGTTCAGGGGATACGCAGTATTTT. Full variable domain (outside the CDR3, taken from reference TRBV30 and TRBJ2-3): SQTIHQWPATLVQPVGSPLSLECTVEGTSNPNLYWYRQAAGRGLQLLFYSVGIGQISSEVPQNLSASRPQDRQFILSSKKLLLSDSGFYLCAWSLGSGDTQYFGPGTRLTVL.

The chain carries TRBV7-2 and TRBJ2-1, with D possibly TRBD1 on 6 matching bases. The CDR3 runs 14 residues. The V gene's germline CDR1 is SGHTA and CDR2 FQGNSA. The ends were cut back, 7 bases at V and 3 bases at J, with 13 bases in the middle. CDR3 sequence: CASTQGGSYNEQFF. CDR3 nucleotides: TGTGCCAGCACCCAAGGGGGTAGCTACAATGAGCAGTTCTTC.